Each of the 23 T cell receptor beta chains below was sequenced from the same sample in a study of CD8 T cells in Susac syndrome. Random hexamers primed reverse transcription of roughly 0.45 to 1 ug RNA. TCRdb fed the immunoSEQ multiplex PCR reads into MiXCR, producing one record per CDR3 protein. Among about 76,000 distinct CDR3 sequences listed, roughly nine tenths were seen once. Sequenced sample: CD8+ T cells from PBMCs. The receptors come from a human donor with multiple sclerosis.

V is TRBV20-1 and J is TRBJ2-1, with TRBD1 matching 7 bases. Losses at the gene ends were 4 bases for V and 4 bases for J; bases not matched to a gene: 7. The CDR3 spans 14 residues. Germline assignment: CDR1 DFQATT and CDR2 SNEGSKA (reference sequence). CDR3 region: CSATGQPLYNEQFF. The CDR3 nucleotides are TGCAGTGCTACGGGACAGCCCCTATACAATGAGCAGTTCTTC.

V usage is TRBV5-4 and J usage is TRBJ1-1; 7 bases are shared with TRBD1. Germline CDR1 SGHNT, CDR2 YYREEE (reference sequence). CDR3 length: 15 amino acids. Trimming at V came to 4 bases and at J to 3 bases, leaving 9 bases not matched to a gene. The CDR3 nucleotides are TGTGCCAGCAGCGCTCTGACAGGGTCGCACACTGAAGCTTTCTTT. It is translated as CASSALTGSHTEAFF.

The chain combines TRBV12-3 or TRBV12-4 with TRBJ2-6; TRBD1 aligns across 8 bases. The CDR3 length is 16 residues. The ends lost 5 bases at V and 2 bases at J; junction bases unmatched: 5. The CDR3 sequence: CASSGQGAPGANVLTF. The CDR3 nucleotides are TGTGCCAGCAGTGGGCAGGGGGCACCTGGGGCCAACGTCCTGACTTTC.

V gene TRBV28 combines with J gene TRBJ1-1; weak D call: TRBD1 (5 bases). The germline V gene encodes CDR1 MDHEN and CDR2 SYDVKM. With 3 bases removed from V and 4 bases from J, the gap between germline ends came to 12 bases. The CDR3 totals 14 residues. The DNA of the CDR3 is TGTGCCAGCAGTTTCCCCAGGGTGGGCACTGAAGCTTTCTTT. Amino acid sequence: CASSFPRVGTEAFF. The entire variable domain, with the rest obtained from reference TRBV28 and TRBJ1-1, is as follows: DVKVTQSSRYLVKRTGEKVFLECVQDMDHENMFWYRQDPGLGLRLIYFSYDVKMKEKGDIPEGYSVSREKKERFSLILESASTNQTSMYLCASSFPRVGTEAFFGQGTRLTVV.

The gene calls are TRBV4-1 and TRBJ2-6, with a possible D match to TRBD2 (5 bases). The CDR3 is 19 amino acids. V was clipped by 0 bases and J by 0 bases, with 15 bases between them. Looked up from germline, CDR1 is MGHRA and CDR2 is YSYEKL. CDR3 protein: CASSQDQRPLLSGANVLTF. The CDR3 DNA reads as TGCGCCAGCAGCCAAGATCAGCGGCCTCTCCTCTCTGGGGCCAACGTCCTGACTTTC.

This chain connects TRBV15 to TRBJ1-2; D is uncertain. Deletions cut 0 bases from V and 3 bases from J, with 8 bases between. The CDR3 runs 14 residues. Germline-derived CDR1 and CDR2 are LNHNV and YYDKDF (reference sequence). Written as DNA, the CDR3 is TGTGCCACCAGCAGAGATCATACTGACTATGGCTACACCTTC. This codes for CATSRDHTDYGYTF.

J is TRBJ1-5 and V is TRBV28, with D possibly being TRBD1 (6 bases). Germline V gene data show CDR1 as MDHEN and CDR2 as SYDVKM. This CDR3 is built from 17 residues. Deletions cut 3 bases from V and 5 bases from J, with 20 bases between. CDR3 in amino acids: CASSFRGAAGVDQPQHF. For the CDR3, the DNA is TGTGCCAGCAGTTTCCGGGGGGCGGCAGGGGTGGATCAGCCCCAGCATTTT. The variable domain in full, with the rest retrieved from reference TRBV28 and TRBJ1-5, is DVKVTQSSRYLVKRTGEKVFLECVQDMDHENMFWYRQDPGLGLRLIYFSYDVKMKEKGDIPEGYSVSREKKERFSLILESASTNQTSMYLCASSFRGAAGVDQPQHFGDGTRLSIL.

The chain joins TRBV7-2 to TRBJ2-1; unclear D gene. CDR1 and CDR2 (germline): SGHTA, FQGNSA. CDR3 length equals 13 residues. The V end was cut by 5 bases, the J end by 6 bases, with 11 bases between. In nucleotides, the CDR3 is TGTGCCAGCAGCCTACTACCCCTCAATGAGCAGTTCTTC. Translating gives CASSLLPLNEQFF.

The chain is built from TRBV5-1 and TRBJ1-3; D perhaps matches TRBD1 (6 bases). This CDR3 comprises 19 residues. Trimming left V 9 bases short and J 0 bases short, with 28 bases between. CDR1 and CDR2 (germline): SGHRS, YFSETQ. The CDR3 loop is CAKPRPRGLLSLSGNTIYF. The CDR3 coding sequence is TGCGCCAAGCCCCGGCCACGGGGGCTTCTCTCTCTCTCTGGAAACACCATATATTTT.

The chain combines TRBV27 with TRBJ2-1; the D call may be TRBD1 or TRBD2 (5 bases each). CDR3 length: 14 amino acids. V was clipped by 2 bases and J by 6 bases, with 11 bases between them. Germline V lookup: CDR1 MNHEY, CDR2 SMNVEV (reference sequence). CDR3 DNA: TGTGCCAGCAGTTTAGGGGGTGGCCGCAATGAGCAGTTCTTC. This translates into CASSLGGGRNEQFF.

V gene TRBV30 combines with J gene TRBJ2-7; no reliable D call. Trimming pared 0 bases from V and 7 bases from J, leaving 7 bases between. Germline V lookup: CDR1 GTSNPN, CDR2 SVGIG (reference sequence). CDR3 length equals 11 residues. The CDR3 sequence is CAWSVEWEQYF. The CDR3 DNA is TGTGCCTGGAGTGTCGAATGGGAGCAGTACTTC. Combining the CDR3 with reference TRBV30 and TRBJ2-7 gives the whole variable domain SQTIHQWPATLVQPVGSPLSLECTVEGTSNPNLYWYRQAAGRGLQLLFYSVGIGQISSEVPQNLSASRPQDRQFILSSKKLLLSDSGFYLCAWSVEWEQYFGPGTRLTVT.

The chain has TRBV28 and TRBJ2-5; the match to TRBD2 covers 12 bases. CDR1 is MDHEN and CDR2 is SYDVKM in the germline V gene. The CDR3 is 16 amino acids. Unmatched junction bases numbered 3, after V lost 1 base and J lost 3 bases. The CDR3 DNA sequence: TGTGCCAGCAGTTTATCTTCTAGCGGGGGGGAAGAGACCCAGTACTTC. It yields the protein CASSLSSSGGEETQYF. The full variable domain, in which reference TRBV28 and TRBJ2-5 provide the parts outside the CDR3, is DVKVTQSSRYLVKRTGEKVFLECVQDMDHENMFWYRQDPGLGLRLIYFSYDVKMKEKGDIPEGYSVSREKKERFSLILESASTNQTSMYLCASSLSSSGGEETQYFGPGTRLLVL.

CDR3 DNA: TGTGCCAGCAGAGGGACAGGCCCCTACGAGCAGTACTTC. Its protein product is CASRGTGPYEQYF. The V and J genes are TRBV7-9 and TRBJ2-7; TRBD1 agrees at 8 bases. The CDR3 is 13 amino acids. After removal of 6 bases from V and 2 bases from J, the junction contained 3 bases not matched to a gene. The germline V gene has CDR1 SEHNR and CDR2 FQNEAQ (reference sequence).

The V and J genes are TRBV2 and TRBJ2-7; possibly TRBD1 or TRBD2 for D (5 bases each). The germline V gene encodes CDR1 SNHLY and CDR2 FYNNEI. The CDR3 loop spans 13 amino acids. The ends were cut back, 9 bases at V and 3 bases at J, with 15 bases in the middle. CDR3 DNA sequence: TGTGCCAGTACCGGGACGGCAGACTACGAGCAGTACTTC. It yields the protein CASTGTADYEQYF.

This chain connects TRBV5-1 to TRBJ1-1, with TRBD1 identical over 9 bases. Looked up from germline, CDR1 is SGHRS and CDR2 is YFSETQ. This CDR3 spans 15 amino acids. With 5 bases clipped from V and 3 bases from J, the junction kept 8 bases outside the gene matches. This CDR3 reads CASSPGTGIDTEAFF. Here the CDR3 DNA reads TGCGCCAGCAGTCCCGGGACAGGGATCGACACTGAAGCTTTCTTT. The entire variable domain, with the rest obtained from reference TRBV5-1 and TRBJ1-1, is as follows: KAGVTQTPRYLIKTRGQQVTLSCSPISGHRSVSWYQQTPGQGLQFLFEYFSETQRNKGNFPGRFSGRQFSNSRSEMNVSTLELGDSALYLCASSPGTGIDTEAFFGQGTRLTVV.

V usage is TRBV6-2 or TRBV6-3 and J usage is TRBJ2-7; D is perhaps TRBD2 (6 bases). This CDR3 region has 12 residues. Trimming pared 7 bases from V and 5 bases from J, leaving 12 bases between. Germline values: CDR1 MNHEY, CDR2 SVGEGT. The CDR3 region is CASTNGGDEQYF. In nucleotides, the CDR3 is TGTGCCAGCACCAACGGAGGGGACGAGCAGTACTTC.

V is TRBV7-7 and J is TRBJ1-3; a weak D match, TRBD1 (6 bases). This CDR3 has 15 residues. Germline V gene lookup returns CDR1 SSHAT and CDR2 FNYEAQ (reference sequence). The V and J ends lost 3 bases and 0 bases respectively, with 9 bases between them. The CDR3: CASSLGHASGNTIYF. CDR3 nucleotide sequence: TGTGCCAGCAGCTTGGGACATGCCTCTGGAAACACCATATATTTT.

The chain has TRBV30 and TRBJ2-7, with TRBD1 matching 7 bases. Per the germline V gene, CDR1 is GTSNPN and CDR2 is SVGIG (reference sequence). With V trimmed by 8 bases and J by 2 bases, 6 bases remained unmatched. The CDR3 length is 12 residues. The CDR3 bases are TGTGCCGGTTCCGGGACAGCCTACGAGCAGTACTTC. This codes for CAGSGTAYEQYF.

The chain carries TRBV29-1 and TRBJ2-7, with 9 positions matching TRBD1. Trimming removed 0 bases from V and 3 bases from J; junction bases left unmatched: 9. The germline V gene has CDR1 SQVTM and CDR2 ANQGSEA. The CDR3 runs 16 residues. The CDR3 sequence is CSVEDMSGTGIYEQYF. DNA for the CDR3: TGCAGCGTTGAAGATATGTCCGGGACAGGGATCTACGAGCAGTACTTC.

This rearrangement joins TRBV6-2 or TRBV6-3 to TRBJ2-5; 8 bases map to TRBD1. J lost 5 bases, V lost 7 bases, and 9 bases had no gene match. The germline CDR1 and CDR2 sequences are MNHEY and SVGEGT. The CDR3 covers 14 residues. CDR3 coding DNA: TGTGCCAGCACCCCAGGGGGCATGATGGAGACCCAGTACTTC. It translates to CASTPGGMMETQYF.

The chain links TRBV9 to TRBJ2-7, with 12 bases matching TRBD2. CDR3 length: 13 residues. The V gene's germline CDR1 is SGDLS and CDR2 YYNGEE. The junction had 3 bases not matched to a gene; V was cut back by 4 bases and J by 7 bases. The DNA for the CDR3 is TGTGCCAGCAGCCCGGGACTAGCGGGTGAGCAGTACTTC. Its translation is CASSPGLAGEQYF.

The V call is TRBV4-1, the J call TRBJ2-6, with 7 bases that match TRBD2. The V segment lost 0 bases and the J segment 0 bases; nucleotides outside the gene matches: 2. CDR3 length equals 17 residues. Germline values: CDR1 MGHRA, CDR2 YSYEKL. CDR3 sequence: CASSQETSASGANVLTF. DNA of the CDR3: TGCGCCAGCAGCCAAGAAACTAGCGCCTCTGGGGCCAACGTCCTGACTTTC.

V is TRBV6-2 or TRBV6-3 and J is TRBJ1-1; TRBD1 is a possible D gene (6 bases). From germline, CDR1 is MNHEY and CDR2 SVGEGT. The CDR3 spans 15 residues. Trimming took off 7 bases at V and 5 bases at J, with 20 bases between the two ends. CDR3 residues: CASTFPRDTGTEAFF. CDR3 in DNA: TGTGCCAGCACCTTCCCCCGGGACACGGGAACTGAAGCTTTCTTT.